The 28 T cell receptor beta chains below come from one sample, sequenced in a study of cytomegalovirus exposure and HLA in healthy donors. Primers included in the PCR were 60 Vbeta and 13 Jbeta primers. Repertoires were generated with immunoSEQ multiplex PCR, while TCRdb's copy carries only in-frame clones and drops some. The table lists some 160,000 clones, roughly a tenth of them singletons, with less than 2% in the top ten. The sample consisted of PBMCs. Receptors were obtained from a male donor in good health and CMV-seronegative.

The chain employs TRBV27 and TRBJ2-7; D is undetermined. Germline assignment: CDR1 MNHEY and CDR2 SMNVEV (reference sequence). The CDR3 consists of 13 residues. Trimming shortened V by 3 bases and J by 6 bases, and 12 bases separated the two germline ends. This chain's CDR3 is CASSFHLLGEQYF. The CDR3 bases are TGTGCCAGCAGTTTTCACCTACTCGGCGAGCAGTACTTC.

This clone was detected only a few times. V usage is TRBV13 and J usage is TRBJ1-1; 10 nucleotides align to TRBD1. This CDR3 is 16 amino acids long. The trim removed 6 bases at V and 4 bases at J, leaving 11 bases unmatched. Germline-derived CDR1 and CDR2 are PRHDT and FYEKMQ (reference sequence). CDR3 protein: CASRPTGGWAGTEAFF. Written as DNA, the CDR3 is TGTGCCAGCAGACCGACAGGGGGCTGGGCTGGCACTGAAGCTTTCTTT.

This clone appeared a few times. The J gene is TRBJ2-1, the V gene TRBV28; 7 bases fit TRBD2. In germline, CDR1 is MDHEN, CDR2 SYDVKM. Trimming removed 8 bases from V and 6 bases from J; junction bases left unmatched: 4. This CDR3 has 12 residues. This CDR3 reads CASWGGSNEQFF. CDR3 sequence (DNA): TGTGCCAGCTGGGGGGGGAGCAATGAGCAGTTCTTC.

The table lists this clone with a few counts. The rearrangement links TRBV28 to TRBJ2-3; 7 bases are shared with TRBD2. The CDR3 covers 15 residues. The germline V gene has CDR1 MDHEN and CDR2 SYDVKM. Trimming took 5 bases from V and 4 from J; bases not matched to a gene: 9. CDR3 sequence reads: CASSGGASGSDTQYF. Here the CDR3 DNA reads TGTGCCAGCAGTGGAGGCGCTAGCGGATCAGATACGCAGTATTTT.

This clone was found a few times. The chain combines TRBV28 with TRBJ1-2; possibly TRBD1 for D (6 bases). V lost 3 bases, J lost 2 bases, and 16 bases lay in between. The germline gives CDR1 MDHEN, CDR2 SYDVKM. CDR3 length equals 16 residues. The CDR3 loop is CASSFWETGTNYGYTF. The CDR3 region has the DNA TGTGCCAGCAGTTTTTGGGAAACAGGGACGAACTATGGCTACACCTTC.

This clone was observed a handful of times. The V gene is TRBV6-6, the J gene TRBJ2-7; 12 nucleotides line up with TRBD1. Looked up from germline, CDR1 is MNHNY and CDR2 is SVGAGI (reference sequence). The V gene end was trimmed by 2 bases and the J gene end by 7 bases; junction bases not matched to a gene: 6. This CDR3 has 15 residues. The CDR3 reads CASSYRDRGLGEQYF. In nucleotides, the CDR3 is TGTGCCAGCAGTTACCGGGACAGGGGGCTGGGGGAGCAGTACTTC.

The chain recombines TRBV7-9 with TRBJ2-7; D not resolved. This CDR3 spans 12 amino acids. Per the germline V gene, CDR1 is SEHNR and CDR2 is FQNEAQ (reference sequence). V was clipped by 1 base and J by 6 bases, with 7 bases between them. The CDR3 region has the DNA TGTGCCAGCAGCTTAGAACTTGGCGAGCAGTACTTC. Translated, it gives CASSLELGEQYF.

This clone was counted a few times. The chain has TRBV19 and TRBJ2-1, with 10 bases identical to TRBD2. In germline, CDR1 is LNHDA, CDR2 SQIVND (reference sequence). After removal of 6 bases from V and 7 bases from J, the junction contained 12 bases not matched to a gene. This CDR3 spans 16 amino acids. Written as DNA, the CDR3 is TGTGCCAGTAGGGACCGGGCTAGCGGGAGTGCGAATGAGCAGTTCTTC. Translating it yields CASRDRASGSANEQFF. The full variable domain, rest sourced from reference TRBV19 and TRBJ2-1, is DGGITQSPKYLFRKEGQNVTLSCEQNLNHDAMYWYRQDPGQGLRLIYYSQIVNDFQKGDIAEGYSVSREKKESFPLTVTSAQKNPTAFYLCASRDRASGSANEQFFGPGTRLTVL.

This clone has only a few counts. This chain links TRBV4-3 with TRBJ2-7; maybe TRBD2 (6 bases). CDR1 LGHNA and CDR2 YSLEER come from the germline V gene. Trimming cost V 0 bases and J 3 bases, with 12 bases left between them. The CDR3 covers 15 residues. CDR3 in amino acids: CASSQDYGGNYEQYF. In DNA form, the CDR3 reads TGCGCCAGCAGCCAAGATTATGGGGGGAACTACGAGCAGTACTTC.

This clone was detected only a few times. This chain uses TRBV9 with TRBJ2-1; TRBD2 matches 7 bases. The germline CDR1 and CDR2 sequences are SGDLS and YYNGEE. V lost 2 bases to trimming and J lost 7 bases; unmatched junction nucleotides: 15. The CDR3 totals 17 residues. The CDR3 protein is CASSVASGDSPGNEQFF. The CDR3 DNA reads as TGTGCCAGCAGCGTGGCTAGCGGAGACTCCCCTGGAAATGAGCAGTTCTTC.

The chain recombines TRBV2 with TRBJ1-1; TRBD1 matches at 8 bases. The CDR3 runs 13 residues. Germline V gene data show CDR1 as SNHLY and CDR2 as FYNNEI. V lost 10 bases, J lost 4 bases, and 8 bases stayed unmatched. The CDR3 is CAIDRGTVTEAFF. CDR3 in DNA: TGTGCCATAGACAGGGGAACGGTCACTGAAGCTTTCTTT. The variable domain in full, completed from reference TRBV2 and TRBJ1-1, reads EPEVTQTPSHQVTQMGQEVILRCVPISNHLYFYWYRQILGQKVEFLVSFYNNEISEKSEIFDDQFSVERPDGSNFTLKIRSTKLEDSAMYFCAIDRGTVTEAFFGQGTRLTVV.

This clone came up a few times. V and J are TRBV28 and TRBJ2-1; tentatively, D is TRBD1 (7 bases). The CDR3 runs 15 residues. The germline V and J ends were trimmed by 5 bases and 6 bases, with 17 bases remaining between them. Germline CDR1 and CDR2: MDHEN and SYDVKM. The CDR3 coding sequence is TGTGCCAGCAGTCCTGACAGGGACTTGGGCAATGAGCAGTTCTTC. This codes for CASSPDRDLGNEQFF.

This clone has more than one count but fewer than ten. The chain links TRBV18 to TRBJ1-3; tentatively, D is TRBD1 (6 bases). There are 15 residues in the CDR3. The V end lost 3 bases, the J end lost 4 bases, and 13 bases lay between the germline ends. CDR1 and CDR2 from the germline V gene are KGHSH and LQKENI. This chain's CDR3 is CASSPSVQGGNTIYF. In DNA, the CDR3 is TGTGCCAGCTCACCGTCGGTACAGGGAGGAAACACCATATATTTT. The whole variable domain, remainder taken from reference TRBV18 and TRBJ1-3, is NAGVMQNPRHLVRRRGQEARLRCSPMKGHSHVYWYRQLPEEGLKFMVYLQKENIIDESGMPKERFSAEFPKEGPSILRIQQVVRGDSAAYFCASSPSVQGGNTIYFGEGSWLTVV.

This clone was counted only a few times. Other nucleotide sequences from this sample produce the same CDR3. J is TRBJ2-2 and V is TRBV5-1; weak D call: TRBD1 (6 bases). The germline V gene encodes CDR1 SGHRS and CDR2 YFSETQ. The length of the CDR3 is 12 residues. Trimming cost V 5 bases and J 7 bases, with 9 bases left between them. The CDR3 DNA reads TGCGCCAGCAGGCAGGGGAACGGGGAGCTGTTTTTT. As protein: CASRQGNGELFF.

The chain links TRBV28 to TRBJ2-5; D is possibly TRBD1 (7 bases). Trimming removed 6 bases from V and 4 bases from J, with 18 bases in between. The CDR3 is 15 amino acids. Per germline, CDR1 MDHEN and CDR2 SYDVKM. The chain's CDR3 is CASSTRGDRGETQYF. CDR3 nucleotides: TGTGCCAGCAGCACCAGGGGGGATAGGGGAGAGACCCAGTACTTC.

This chain links TRBV13 with TRBJ1-4; weak D call: TRBD1 (6 bases). V lost 5 bases to trimming and J lost 5 bases, with 12 bases between them. CDR1 PRHDT and CDR2 FYEKMQ come from the germline V gene (reference sequence). The CDR3 is 14 residues long. In nucleotides, the CDR3 is TGTGCCAGCAGCCTCAGGGGTGGGAATGAAAAACTGTTTTTT. Its translation is CASSLRGGNEKLFF. Based on the CDR3 plus reference TRBV13 and TRBJ1-4, the full variable domain is AAGVIQSPRHLIKEKRETATLKCYPIPRHDTVYWYQQGPGQDPQFLISFYEKMQSDKGSIPDRFSAQQFSDYHSELNMSSLELGDSALYFCASSLRGGNEKLFFGSGTQLSVL.

The rearrangement uses TRBV4-1 and TRBJ1-4; 9 nucleotides match TRBD1. Germline V gives CDR1 MGHRA, CDR2 YSYEKL. The CDR3 is 17 residues long. Trimming cost V 0 bases and J 8 bases; bases outside gene matches: 10. The CDR3 sequence is CASSQDDLGTGREKLFF. Written as DNA, the CDR3 is TGCGCCAGCAGCCAAGATGATCTCGGGACAGGGCGCGAAAAACTGTTTTTT.

This clone was counted between two and nine times. The chain couples TRBV4-3 to TRBJ1-6; D not certain. The CDR3 runs 14 residues. V lost 5 bases to trimming and J lost 9 bases, with 14 bases between them. Per the germline V gene, CDR1 is LGHNA and CDR2 is YSLEER. The CDR3 DNA follows: TGCGCCAGCAGCTACCGGGAGGTAACTTCACCCCTCCACTTT. It yields the protein CASSYREVTSPLHF.

V is TRBV19 and J is TRBJ1-5; no clear D gene. V was shortened by 5 bases and J by 7 bases, with 12 bases between the two germline ends. The CDR3 has 13 residues. The germline gives CDR1 LNHDA, CDR2 SQIVND (reference sequence). The CDR3 loop is CASSVASLQPQHF. The CDR3, as DNA: TGTGCCAGTAGTGTGGCCTCCTTGCAGCCCCAGCATTTT.

This clone was found a few times. The chain is built from TRBV4-2 and TRBJ1-2; D unclear. The CDR3 length is 12 residues. Trimming removed 4 bases at V and 8 bases at J, with 11 bases between. Germline-derived CDR1 and CDR2 are LGHNA and YNFKEQ. The CDR3 sequence is CASSLTGRGYTF. CDR3 in DNA: TGTGCCAGCAGCCTTACCGGGAGGGGCTACACCTTC.

The J gene is TRBJ2-7, the V gene TRBV20-1; maybe TRBD2 (5 bases). The CDR3 sequence is 11 residues long. Looked up from germline, CDR1 is DFQATT and CDR2 is SNEGSKA (reference sequence). The DNA for the CDR3 is TGCAGCTCCCCTCGGGGATACGAGCAGTACTTC. Its translation: CSSPRGYEQYF.

This clone was observed a handful of times. The rearrangement joins TRBV10-3 to TRBJ1-2; the match to TRBD1 covers 9 bases. This CDR3 spans 15 amino acids. Germline CDR1 and CDR2: ENHRY and SYGVKD. The V gene end was trimmed by 4 bases and the J gene end by 0 bases; junction bases not matched to a gene: 3. Written as DNA, the CDR3 is TGTGCCATCAGTGTGGGACAGGGTCCTAACTATGGCTACACCTTC. Amino acid sequence: CAISVGQGPNYGYTF.

The chain couples TRBV2 to TRBJ1-5; TRBD1 matches 7 bases. The CDR3 consists of 14 residues. From germline, CDR1 is SNHLY and CDR2 FYNNEI. Trimming cost V 7 bases and J 4 bases; bases outside gene matches: 7. The CDR3 reads CASTPTGNNQPQHF. CDR3 nucleotide sequence: TGTGCCAGCACTCCGACAGGGAATAATCAGCCCCAGCATTTT.

The V and J genes are TRBV5-4 and TRBJ2-5, with a weak D call TRBD1 (6 bases). Germline CDR1 SGHNT, CDR2 YYREEE (reference sequence). This CDR3 spans 13 amino acids. The V gene lost 3 bases and the J gene lost 4 bases, with 10 bases spanning the gap. In DNA, the CDR3 is TGTGCCAGCAGCTACCAGGGGCGAGAGACCCAGTACTTC. The encoded protein is CASSYQGRETQYF.

The chain links TRBV9 to TRBJ2-2, with a tentative D call TRBD1 (6 bases). The CDR3 loop spans 14 amino acids. CDR1 and CDR2 (germline): SGDLS, YYNGEE. Between the trimmed V and J ends, which lost 2 bases and 5 bases, there was a span of 10 bases. Here the CDR3 reads CASSVGTSTGELFF. The DNA of the CDR3 is TGTGCCAGCAGCGTCGGGACATCTACCGGGGAGCTGTTTTTT.

There are a few counts of this clone. This chain uses TRBV29-1 with TRBJ2-5; no clear D gene. V lost 3 bases and J lost 5, with 13 bases in between. CDR1 is SQVTM and CDR2 is ANQGSEA in the germline V gene. This CDR3 comprises 13 residues. As DNA, the CDR3 is TGCAGCGTTGATCGGCAGGTTGGTGAGACCCAGTACTTC. It codes for CSVDRQVGETQYF.

V and J are TRBV28 and TRBJ1-2; 7 bases match TRBD1. V lost 9 bases, J lost 2 bases, and 12 bases stayed unmatched. The CDR3 consists of 15 residues. The germline gives CDR1 MDHEN, CDR2 SYDVKM. The CDR3 DNA sequence: TGTGCCAGTCGACCGGCGGACAGGACGAACTATGGCTACACCTTC. Its translation is CASRPADRTNYGYTF.

The genes are TRBV29-1 and TRBJ1-2; D not resolved. V lost 3 bases and J 4 bases, leaving 18 bases between the germline ends. The CDR3 consists of 15 residues. The germline CDR1 and CDR2 sequences are SQVTM and ANQGSEA. The CDR3 sequence is CSVDLFTDRGYGYTF. The CDR3, as DNA: TGCAGCGTTGACTTGTTTACAGATCGGGGCTATGGCTACACCTTC.